The clone carrying this T cell receptor (beta chain) appeared many times. The antigen is unknown. The time point is: technical triplicate 1. 2 million PBMCs stored at -80 C were the source of the unsorted libraries. This record belongs to a study of neurological immune-mediated disorders. Study findings and constraints: Expansion of TCR clones was greatest in HTLV-1-associated myelopathy and smallest in multiple sclerosis, where it fell below that of healthy controls.

Synthesis of cDNA was performed by 5'RACE using 10-nucleotide random UMIs. TCRdb re-called the 5' RACE reads with MiXCR, one entry per CDR3 protein. This table has 40,000 or so distinct CDR3 sequences, 11% appearing once. In germline, CDR1 is SGHDT, CDR2 YYEEEE. Deletions cut 3 bases from V and 2 bases from J, with 16 bases between. CDR3 size: 16 residues. The clonotype was recovered from a man aged 55 to 70 with HTLV-1-associated myelopathy (HAM/TSP). The source material was PBMCs. The rearrangement links TRBV5-6 to TRBJ2-3, with D maybe TRBD1 (5 bases). CDR3 nucleotides: TGTGCCAGCAGCTCCGGCACCCTCAGGGACACAGATACGCAGTATTTT. It specifies CASSSGTLRDTDTQYF.